This T cell receptor (beta chain) is from a study of cytomegalovirus exposure and HLA in healthy donors (dated by TCRdb to 2016 to 2017). For context, the study as a whole: An earlier analysis of several hundred of the donors reported approximately 300 Gb of sequence data and some 110 million unique TCR beta sequences obtained from around 180 million T cells. An early release that covered fewer than 750 HLA-typed donors contained approximately 300 gigabases of sequencing data and about 93 million unique TCR sequences. The genetic ancestry cluster associated with self-reported Caucasian donors included roughly 84% of the roughly 410 genotyped donors. The aim of the study was to test whether cataloging public T cell receptors could identify signatures of past pathogen exposure. The study profiled the T cell repertoires of about 720 subjects by immunosequencing and related them to cytomegalovirus serostatus. Besides the first cohort of 666 subjects, a separate validation cohort made up of 120 different subjects was used. To predict cytomegalovirus infection status, the study combined high-throughput TCR immunosequencing, statistical association of individual TCRs with disease status, and machine learning. A later analysis re-examined previously published TCR beta repertoires from around 670 donors and added high-resolution HLA genotyping to investigate patterns of TCR occurrence. Rather than using new phenotypic data, the later analysis identified candidate immune exposures from TCR beta sequences and from how often those sequences occurred across donors. To decide whether each TCR beta V gene segment behaved as functional or pseudogenic, an earlier analysis of 587 of the donors relied on high-throughput TCR beta sequencing. Alongside the repertoire data, information on donor age, sex, ethnicity and CMV serostatus was compiled. A later genetic analysis used genome-wide SNP genotypes for about three fifths of the roughly 700 donors, treating that subset as a discovery cohort. Every repertoire in the discovery cohort had been generated on one and the same sequencing platform. Both class I and class II loci were covered by HLA typing, at four-digit resolution. The number of typed donors differed by locus: 629-630 for A, B, C, DRB1 and DQB1; approximately 520 for DQA1; around 580 for DPA1; and roughly 470 for DPB1. About five DR-DQ haplotypes were treated as single units for association and clustering because of strong linkage in the cohort. On average, around 240,000 unique TCR beta nucleotide sequences were sequenced per donor among more than 350 genotyped donors of the cohort, with around 19% of those sequences being non-productive.

On this clone itself: The target of this receptor is not known. No base-level quality is on record; no much larger clone is a single base apart.

The germline V gene provides CDR1 SGHAT and CDR2 FQNNGV. The junction carries 6 bases between V and J, which are trimmed by 5 bases and 6 bases respectively. The CDR3 runs 11 amino acids, cysteine and phenylalanine included. Just the 33-base CDR3 DNA is kept, in frame starting at base 1. The library was generated by the immunoSEQ multiplex PCR assay. The multiplex PCR relied on a mix of 60 forward primers for TCR Vbeta segments and 13 reverse primers for TCR Jbeta segments. The CDR3 region of rearranged TCR beta genes was amplified from genomic DNA by a multiplex PCR assay. The amplified TCR beta libraries were sequenced on the Illumina HiSeq System as 87-base-pair reads. Concerning the study's data processing: A later analysis counted about 82 million unique TCR beta chains across the 550 to 750 repertoires, and 9.5 million to 11 million of these chains were shared by at least two donors. Raw reads were error-corrected and collapsed into unique sequences by a nearest-neighbor algorithm in which closely related sequences were merged to remove PCR and sequencing errors. Alignment of CDR3 sequences to IMGT reference sequences was used to assign V, D and J gene segments. For a sequence to be retained, a match of at least six nucleotides to both a V gene segment and a J gene segment was required. Rearrangements were called productive when the CDR3 lacked stop codons and stayed in frame with V and J; all others were non-productive. Following IMGT convention, CDR3 was defined as the stretch from the second conserved V-encoded cysteine to the conserved J-encoded phenylalanine. In an earlier analysis of around 600 of the donors, sequences lacking an unambiguous match to a single V gene segment were excluded. In an earlier analysis of 587 of the donors, V segments were called functional above 56.7% productive rearrangements and were called segregating when the between-donor standard deviation exceeded 5%. A statistical classification framework was built for diagnosing cytomegalovirus status from the catalog of TCR beta chain sequences. V and J gene assignment, in a later analysis, came from comparing TCR nucleotide sequences with IMGT/GENE-DB human TR gene sequences. The TCRdist pipeline was used in a later analysis to assign CDR3 sequences and most-parsimonious VDJ recombination scenarios. A later analysis defined each TCR beta chain by its CDR3 amino acid sequence plus V-gene family, and excluded reads lacking a unique V-gene family. In a later analysis, several hundred highly shared, low-generation-probability nucleotide sequences were removed to address suspected cross-contamination and a sequencing artifact. In a later analysis, a clonal expansion index was calculated for each public chain from normalized within-repertoire ranks of inferred template counts. In a later analysis, generation probabilities were computed with a VDJ recombination model fitted to out-of-frame rearrangements, and the resulting probabilities were checked against IGoR. A later analysis scored TCR-TCR, TCR-HLA and TCR-CMV co-occurrence with hypergeometric tests, applying a repertoire-size bias correction to TCR pairs. In a later analysis, false discovery rates were estimated by permuting HLA or CMV assignments 20 times. In a later analysis, co-occurring TCRs were grouped with DBSCAN, and TCRdist sequence similarity was added when clustering was performed within HLA-allele-positive subsets. Repertoires with fewer than 30,000 or more than 120,000 public chains, plus five repertoires with anomalous nucleotide sharing, were excluded from co-occurrence clustering. As stored in TCRdb, this immuneACCESS dataset retains in-frame rearrangements with V and J assigned. A fraction of the clones does not appear; measured against another copy, unresolved V genes explain less than half of the discrepancy, and the remainder lacks a known reason. V, J and clone size derive from that table, while D and trimming were established from the DNA sequence. Across this sample there are under 150,000 clones, with 80% to 90% seen only once. About 2.6% of the sample rests with the top ten.

The full study reports these points: Linkage disequilibrium might explain the correlated functional status among segregating V segments, but an unknown experimental factor could not be excluded. In this cohort, only TCR beta chains were sequenced, and detectable features were limited by the absence of alpha or paired-chain data. The authors suggested that the approach could potentially be generalized to other disease states and immunological phenotypes. Most TCR sequences were seen in very few donors, while some public TCRs were found in many individuals. In vitro tests confirmed that a few of the cytomegalovirus-associated TCR beta chains recognize cytomegalovirus antigens. In a later genetic analysis, a missense DCLRE1C variant was associated with V-gene and J-gene trimming of TCR beta chains, and the association was replicated in an independent cohort. Because the 87-base-pair reads could not distinguish some IMGT-functional V segments, including TRBV6-2 and TRBV6-3, those segments were excluded. An earlier analysis of 587 of the donors showed that most TCR beta V segments appeared in productive rearrangements either about 87% or about 30% of the time, which broadly matched IMGT annotations. The classifier was reported to diagnose cytomegalovirus status with high specificity and sensitivity in both the original and validation cohorts. Assigning TCR associations to individual alleles was difficult when HLA alleles, especially DR and DQ, strongly co-occurred. In a later analysis, HLA-associated TCR beta chains showed more clonal expansion and lower generation probabilities than non-associated chains that were equally common. Several of the top co-occurrence clusters appeared to be linked to parvovirus B19, influenza, CMV and Epstein-Barr virus, according to a later analysis. The only immune exposure information available for the cohort was CMV serostatus. The study gave a list of roughly 150 TCR beta chains associated with cytomegalovirus. A later analysis found that most CMV-associated TCR beta chains appeared HLA-restricted, with HLA associations seemingly driven largely by CMV exposure. A further reported finding was that TCR beta sequences accurately predicted the HLA-A and HLA-B alleles for most subjects in the first cohort. The earlier analysis of a few hundred of the donors excluded fewer than 20 rarely observed V segments, including chromosome 9 orphons, because counts were too low. Roughly uniform sequencing depth across donors was assumed in presence/absence analyses, although this assumption may not hold. A later analysis associated 16,951 TCR beta sequences with specific HLA alleles at a false discovery rate of 0.05. A later analysis found that TCR association rates varied across HLA loci, with DRB1 alleles showing the most associated TCRs and HLA-C alleles the fewest. According to a later genetic analysis, donors in an Asian-associated ancestry cluster had fewer N-insertions in productive TCRs than the approximately 670-donor mean. Because HLA typing was unavailable for some donors at each locus, only the typed subset was used in association tests. A group of highly shared sequence variants was considered likely to be a technical artifact of the sequencing pipeline.

The cohort comprised 550 to 700 healthy bone marrow donors. At the time of sampling, every cohort member was nominally healthy, though immune exposures that went unrecorded were likely present. The donor tested CMV seronegative, placing the donor among the approximately 400 seronegative members of the cohort. A peripheral blood sample was collected from each donor, and TCR beta sequencing was performed on peripheral blood mononuclear cells. Genomic DNA was extracted from the blood cell samples with the Qiagen DNeasy Blood Extraction Kit. Sequenced input: PBMCs. This receptor chain uses TRBV11-2 and TRBJ2-3; no D gene can be assigned with confidence. This receptor was obtained from a boy aged 2 to 10 in good health and CMV-seronegative. The bases are TGTGCCAGCAGCCACTCCGATACGCAGTATTTT. This is translated as CASSHSDTQYF.